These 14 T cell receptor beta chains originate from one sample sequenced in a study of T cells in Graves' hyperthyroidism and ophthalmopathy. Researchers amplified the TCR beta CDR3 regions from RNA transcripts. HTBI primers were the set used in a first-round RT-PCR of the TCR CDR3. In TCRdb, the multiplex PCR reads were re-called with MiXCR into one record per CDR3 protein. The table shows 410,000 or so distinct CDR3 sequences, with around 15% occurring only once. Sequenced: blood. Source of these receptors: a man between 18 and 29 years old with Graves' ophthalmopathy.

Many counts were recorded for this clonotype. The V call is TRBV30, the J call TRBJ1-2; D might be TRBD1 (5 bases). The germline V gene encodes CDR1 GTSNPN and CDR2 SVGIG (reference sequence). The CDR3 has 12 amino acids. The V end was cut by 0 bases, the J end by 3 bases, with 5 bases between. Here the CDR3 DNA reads TGTGCCTGGAGTGTAGGGGACTATGGCTACACCTTC. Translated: CAWSVGDYGYTF.

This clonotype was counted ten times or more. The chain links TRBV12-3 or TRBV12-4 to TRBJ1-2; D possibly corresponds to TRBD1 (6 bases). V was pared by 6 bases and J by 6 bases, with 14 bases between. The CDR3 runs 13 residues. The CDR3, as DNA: TGTGCCAGCAGCAAAAGGGGGGCGGATGGCTACACCTTC. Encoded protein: CASSKRGADGYTF.

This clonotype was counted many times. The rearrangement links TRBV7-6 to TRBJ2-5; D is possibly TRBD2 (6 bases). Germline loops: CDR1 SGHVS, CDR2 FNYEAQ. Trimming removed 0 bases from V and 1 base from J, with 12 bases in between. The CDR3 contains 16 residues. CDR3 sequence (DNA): TGTGCCAGCAGCTTAGCGGGAGGAGGAAGCCAAGAGACCCAGTACTTC. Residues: CASSLAGGGSQETQYF.

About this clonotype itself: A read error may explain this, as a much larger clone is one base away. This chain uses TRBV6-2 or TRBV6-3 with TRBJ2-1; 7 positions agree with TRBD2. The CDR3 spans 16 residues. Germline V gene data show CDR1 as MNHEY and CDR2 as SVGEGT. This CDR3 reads CASRLISGPSYNGQFF. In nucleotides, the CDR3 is TGTGCCAGCAGACTAATTAGCGGGCCCTCCTACAATGGGCAGTTCTTC.

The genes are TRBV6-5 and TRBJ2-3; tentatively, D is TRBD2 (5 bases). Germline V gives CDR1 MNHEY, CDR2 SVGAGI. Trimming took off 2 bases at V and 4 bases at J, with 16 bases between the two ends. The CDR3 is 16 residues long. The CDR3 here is CASSYRGLLYADTQYF. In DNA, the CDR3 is TGTGCCAGCAGTTACCGAGGACTCTTGTATGCAGATACGCAGTATTTT.

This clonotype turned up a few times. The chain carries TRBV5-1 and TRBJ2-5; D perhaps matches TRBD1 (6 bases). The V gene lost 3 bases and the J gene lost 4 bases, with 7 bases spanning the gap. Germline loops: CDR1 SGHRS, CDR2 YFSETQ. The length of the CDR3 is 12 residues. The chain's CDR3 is CASSSGVETQYF. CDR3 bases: TGCGCCAGCAGCTCAGGGGTAGAGACCCAGTACTTC.

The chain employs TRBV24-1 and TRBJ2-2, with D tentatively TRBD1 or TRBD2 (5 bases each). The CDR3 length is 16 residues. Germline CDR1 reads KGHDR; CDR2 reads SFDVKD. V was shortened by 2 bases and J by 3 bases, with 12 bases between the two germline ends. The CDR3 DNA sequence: TGTGCCACCAGTGATTCGAGTTTGGGGGACACCGGGGAGCTGTTTTTT. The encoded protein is CATSDSSLGDTGELFF.

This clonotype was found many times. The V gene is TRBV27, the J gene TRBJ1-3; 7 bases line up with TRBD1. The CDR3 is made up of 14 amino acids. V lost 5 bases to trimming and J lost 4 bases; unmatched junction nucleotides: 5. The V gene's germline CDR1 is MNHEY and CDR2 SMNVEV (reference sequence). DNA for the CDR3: TGTGCCAGCAGTCTGACAGGGCTAGGAAACACCATATATTTT. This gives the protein CASSLTGLGNTIYF.

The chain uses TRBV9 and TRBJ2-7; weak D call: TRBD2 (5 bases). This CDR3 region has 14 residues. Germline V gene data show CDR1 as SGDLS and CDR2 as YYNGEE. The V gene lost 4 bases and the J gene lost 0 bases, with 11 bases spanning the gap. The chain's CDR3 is CASSPSTTSYEQYF. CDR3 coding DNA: TGTGCCAGCAGCCCCTCGACTACCTCCTACGAGCAGTACTTC.

CDR3 sequence: CASSQLPGQGADTQYF. In DNA, the CDR3 is TGCGCCAGCAGCCAACTACCGGGACAGGGAGCAGATACGCAGTATTTT. The rearrangement joins TRBV4-1 to TRBJ2-3; 9 nucleotides align to TRBD1. The V segment lost 2 bases and the J segment 4 bases; nucleotides outside the gene matches: 7. The CDR3 runs to 16 residues. Germline CDR1 and CDR2: MGHRA and YSYEKL.

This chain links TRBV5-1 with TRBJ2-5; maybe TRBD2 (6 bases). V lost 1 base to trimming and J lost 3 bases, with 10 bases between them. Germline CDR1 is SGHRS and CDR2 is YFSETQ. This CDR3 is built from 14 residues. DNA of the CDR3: TGCGCCAGCAGCTTGATCGGGAGCAAAGAGACCCAGTACTTC. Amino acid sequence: CASSLIGSKETQYF.

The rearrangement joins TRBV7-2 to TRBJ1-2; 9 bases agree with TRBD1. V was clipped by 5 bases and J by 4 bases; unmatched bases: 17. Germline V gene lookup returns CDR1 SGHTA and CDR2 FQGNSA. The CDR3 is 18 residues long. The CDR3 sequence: CASSKNAGQGTVSYGYTF. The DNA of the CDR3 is TGTGCCAGCAGCAAAAACGCTGGACAGGGGACGGTTAGCTATGGCTACACCTTC.

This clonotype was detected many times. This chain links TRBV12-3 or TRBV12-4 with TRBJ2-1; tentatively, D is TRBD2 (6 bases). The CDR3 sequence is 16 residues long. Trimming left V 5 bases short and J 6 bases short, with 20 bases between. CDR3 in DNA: TGTGCCAGCAGTCCTGGGTTAGGCGGAGGGCCCAATGAGCAGTTCTTC. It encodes CASSPGLGGGPNEQFF.

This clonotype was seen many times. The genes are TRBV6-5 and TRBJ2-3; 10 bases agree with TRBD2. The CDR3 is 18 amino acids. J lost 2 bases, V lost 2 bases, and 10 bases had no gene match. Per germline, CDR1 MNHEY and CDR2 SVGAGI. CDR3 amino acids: CASSYTGRSGGTTDTQYF. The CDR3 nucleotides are TGTGCCAGCAGTTACACCGGGCGTAGCGGGGGGACCACAGATACGCAGTATTTT.